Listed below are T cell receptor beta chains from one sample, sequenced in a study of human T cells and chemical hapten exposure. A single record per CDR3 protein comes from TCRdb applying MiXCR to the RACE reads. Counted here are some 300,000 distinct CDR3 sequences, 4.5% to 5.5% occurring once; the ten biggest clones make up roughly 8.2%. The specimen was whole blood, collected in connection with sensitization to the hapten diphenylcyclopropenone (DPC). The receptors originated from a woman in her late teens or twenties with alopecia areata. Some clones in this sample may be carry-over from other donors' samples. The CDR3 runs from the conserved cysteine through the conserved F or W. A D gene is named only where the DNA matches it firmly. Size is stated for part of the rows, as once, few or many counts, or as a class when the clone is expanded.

DNA: TGTGCCAGCAGTTCCCGGACAGGCGTCAGGGAAAAACTGTTTTTT
CDR3: CASSSRTGVREKLFF
V: TRBV27
size: few
D: TRBD1
J: TRBJ1-4

DNA: TGTGCCACCAGTGAGGGACAGGGAGGTAAAGATACGCAGTATTTT
CDR3: CATSEGQGGKDTQYF
V: TRBV24-1
size: few
D: TRBD1
J: TRBJ2-3

DNA: TGTGCCAGCAGTGCAGGGAGCTACAATGAGCAGTTCTTC
CDR3: CASSAGSYNEQFF
V: TRBV6-2/TRBV6-3
size: many
D: NA
J: TRBJ2-1

DNA: TGTGCCAGCAGTTCCCCCCCCGGGGCCTCTGGAAACACCATATATTTT
CDR3: CASSSPPGASGNTIYF
V: TRBV28
size: NA
D: NA
J: TRBJ1-3

DNA: TGCGCCAGCAGCTTGTACGACAGGGCCACCGGGGAGCTGTTTTTT
CDR3: CASSLYDRATGELFF
V: TRBV5-1
size: many
D: TRBD1
J: TRBJ2-2

DNA: TGTGCCAGCAGTGAATCCGCGCGGGCCGATCCGACCGGGGAGCTGTTTTTT
CDR3: CASSESARADPTGELFF
V: TRBV2
size: few
D: NA
J: TRBJ2-2

DNA: TGTGCCATCAGTGAAAGGACAGGGGGTAATGAAAAACTGTTTTTT
CDR3: CAISERTGGNEKLFF
V: TRBV10-3
size: many
D: TRBD1
J: TRBJ1-4

DNA: TGTGCCAGCAGCTTGTACACAGGGAGGGTTGGAGATACGCAGTATTTT
CDR3: CASSLYTGRVGDTQYF
V: TRBV7-9
size: NA
D: NA
J: TRBJ2-3

DNA: TGTGCCAGCAGTCTTGGGACAGGGCTGAATTCACCCCTCCACTTT
CDR3: CASSLGTGLNSPLHF
V: TRBV3-1
size: NA
D: TRBD1
J: TRBJ1-6

DNA: TGCGCCAGCAGCCCGCTGCCGGGATCCTACGAGCAGTACTTC
CDR3: CASSPLPGSYEQYF
V: TRBV5-1
size: NA
D: NA
J: TRBJ2-7

DNA: TGTGCCAGCAAGGGGGAAACGCCGTGGGAGCAGTACTTC
CDR3: CASKGETPWEQYF
V: TRBV25-1
size: many
D: NA
J: TRBJ2-7

DNA: TGTGCCAGCAGTTCAGGGTCCTATAATTCACCCCTCCACTTT
CDR3: CASSSGSYNSPLHF
V: TRBV9
size: few
D: NA
J: TRBJ1-6

DNA: TGTGCCAGCAGCTTCGAATCGACTAGAACCGAGACCCAGTACTTC
CDR3: CASSFESTRTETQYF
V: TRBV7-2
size: few
D: NA
J: TRBJ2-5

DNA: TGTGCCAGCCGACAGGCGAACTCTAACTACAATGAGCAGTTCTTC
CDR3: CASRQANSNYNEQFF
V: TRBV7-9
size: many
D: NA
J: TRBJ2-1

DNA: TGTGCCAGCAGTCCACGAGAGGGGGGTAAGACCCAGTACTTC
CDR3: CASSPREGGKTQYF
V: TRBV6-6
size: NA
D: NA
J: TRBJ2-5

DNA: TGCGCCAGCAGCCAAGCTGCGGGGGGCTCCTACAATGAGCAGTTCTTC
CDR3: CASSQAAGGSYNEQFF
V: TRBV4-3
size: many
D: TRBD2
J: TRBJ2-1

DNA: TGTGCCAGCAGCTCCGCCGGGTCTACGAAGGGGACCCAGTACTTC
CDR3: CASSSAGSTKGTQYF
V: TRBV7-2
size: NA
D: NA
J: TRBJ2-5

DNA: TGTGCCAGCAGTTCGACTAGCGGGGGGTCGGCAGATACGCAGTATTTT
CDR3: CASSSTSGGSADTQYF
V: TRBV12-3/TRBV12-4
size: NA
D: TRBD2
J: TRBJ2-3

DNA: TGCAGCGCCCCCTCAGATACGCAGTATTTT
CDR3: CSAPSDTQYF
V: TRBV29-1
size: NA
D: NA
J: TRBJ2-3

DNA: TGTGCCAGCAACACACGGGGAAACACTGAAGCTTTCTTT
CDR3: CASNTRGNTEAFF
V: TRBV7-9
size: many
D: NA
J: TRBJ1-1

DNA: TGTGCCAGCAGTTACTCGCTTGACAGGGACCCTCCCTACAATGAGCAGTTCTTC
CDR3: CASSYSLDRDPPYNEQFF
V: TRBV6-6
size: NA
D: TRBD1
J: TRBJ2-1

DNA: TGTACCAGCAGCTTAGGCAGGGAAAGCACAGATACGCAGTATTTT
CDR3: CTSSLGRESTDTQYF
V: TRBV7-9
size: NA
D: NA
J: TRBJ2-3

DNA: TGTGCCATCAGCCAGGGCTCTGGGGCCAACGTCCTGACTTTC
CDR3: CAISQGSGANVLTF
V: TRBV10-3
size: many
D: NA
J: TRBJ2-6

DNA: TGTGCCAGCGGGGACAGGCCCCTGGAGCAGTACTTC
CDR3: CASGDRPLEQYF
V: TRBV21-1
size: many
D: NA
J: TRBJ2-7

DNA: TGTGCCAGCAGCCAGAGTCGCCAGGGAAGAAACACCATATATTTT
CDR3: CASSQSRQGRNTIYF
V: TRBV4-2
size: few
D: NA
J: TRBJ1-3

DNA: TGCAGTGCTAGAGATTTCAGGGGACGGACAGATCAACTGAACACTGAAGCTTTCTTT
CDR3: CSARDFRGRTDQLNTEAFF
V: TRBV20-1
size: few
D: NA
J: TRBJ1-1

DNA: TGTGCCAGCAGCTCAGACAGGGAAACTCCGCGGGGCGGGGAGCTGTTTTTT
CDR3: CASSSDRETPRGGELFF
V: TRBV11-3
size: NA
D: NA
J: TRBJ2-2

DNA: TGTGCCAGCAGTTACTCGCACCTTAGCAATCAGCCCCAGCATTTT
CDR3: CASSYSHLSNQPQHF
V: TRBV6-2/TRBV6-3
size: many
D: NA
J: TRBJ1-5

DNA: TGTGCCAGCTCACCATCAGGGTACTCCTACGAGCAGTACTTC
CDR3: CASSPSGYSYEQYF
V: TRBV18
size: NA
D: NA
J: TRBJ2-7

DNA: TGTGCCAGCAGTTTACAGGGACGATCCTACGAGCAGTACTTC
CDR3: CASSLQGRSYEQYF
V: TRBV28
size: few
D: NA
J: TRBJ2-7

DNA: TGTGCCAGCAGTCCGACCGAAGAGACCCAGTACTTC
CDR3: CASSPTEETQYF
V: TRBV2
size: NA
D: NA
J: TRBJ2-5

DNA: TGTGCCAGCTCCTGGGCGAATGCTAACTATGGCTACACCTTC
CDR3: CASSWANANYGYTF
V: TRBV7-2
size: many
D: NA
J: TRBJ1-2

DNA: TGCAGTGCTAGACCCGGGTACTATAATTCACCCCTCCACTTT
CDR3: CSARPGYYNSPLHF
V: TRBV20-1
size: NA
D: NA
J: TRBJ1-6

DNA: TGTGCCAGCAGCAGCCGGGACATTCCCTACGAGCAGTACTTC
CDR3: CASSSRDIPYEQYF
V: TRBV25-1
size: few
D: NA
J: TRBJ2-7

DNA: TGTGCCAGCAGCCAAGCCACAGGGGGAAGCACTGAAGCTTTCTTT
CDR3: CASSQATGGSTEAFF
V: TRBV14
size: few
D: TRBD1
J: TRBJ1-1

DNA: TGTGCCAGCAGAGACGGGACTGCCTTTTACGAGCAGTACTTC
CDR3: CASRDGTAFYEQYF
V: TRBV7-9
size: few
D: NA
J: TRBJ2-7

DNA: TGTGCCAGCAGAGCTTGGGGCTTAAATCAGCCCCAGCATTTT
CDR3: CASRAWGLNQPQHF
V: TRBV2
size: many
D: NA
J: TRBJ1-5

DNA: TGTGCCATCAGTGATGTAGATTCGGGATTCAGCTCCTACGAGCAGTACTTC
CDR3: CAISDVDSGFSSYEQYF
V: TRBV10-3
size: many
D: NA
J: TRBJ2-7

DNA: TGTGCCAGCAGTCCCCCAGGGGCAAACACCATATATTTT
CDR3: CASSPPGANTIYF
V: TRBV27
size: few
D: NA
J: TRBJ1-3

DNA: TGTGCCACCAGCAGCCTCCGAGGGGGGTGGTCCGGGGAGCTGTTTTTT
CDR3: CATSSLRGGWSGELFF
V: TRBV15
size: few
D: NA
J: TRBJ2-2

DNA: TGTGCCAGCAGTGAAGAGACTAGCGGGGCCCTCGTTGAGCAGTTCTTC
CDR3: CASSEETSGALVEQFF
V: TRBV2
size: few
D: TRBD2
J: TRBJ2-1

DNA: TGTGCCAGCAGCTTAGTTTTCGGGCAGTCCCCCTTTAATGAGCAGTTCTTC
CDR3: CASSLVFGQSPFNEQFF
V: TRBV7-2
size: few
D: NA
J: TRBJ2-1

DNA: TGTGCCAGCAGCAACCATCCCGGAGTTAACAATGAGCAGTTCTTC
CDR3: CASSNHPGVNNEQFF
V: TRBV7-6
size: many
D: NA
J: TRBJ2-1

DNA: TGTGCCAGCAGCTTAGGGGGCCTGTCACCCCTCCACTTT
CDR3: CASSLGGLSPLHF
V: TRBV7-2
size: few
D: NA
J: TRBJ1-6

DNA: TGTGCCAGCAGTTACCAACTAGCGGGGGGGCTAAATGAGCAGTTCTTC
CDR3: CASSYQLAGGLNEQFF
V: TRBV6-6
size: NA
D: TRBD2
J: TRBJ2-1